This is a list of T cell receptor beta chains from one sample in a study of blood T cell repertoires in COVID-19. The repertoire was sequenced with immunoSEQ multiplex PCR; TCRdb's copy has only in-frame clones and lacks some. The sample contains just under 150,000 clones, approximately 88% of which appear only once. Sequences were obtained from peripheral blood. The origin of the receptors is a human donor in a cohort sampled during active COVID-19. Each CDR3 is given with its conserved first and last residue. D genes are given only for firm matches. Clone size is given for some rows only: seen once, a few or many times, or a class if the clone is expanded.

J gene	D gene	clone size	V gene	CDR3 protein	CDR3 DNA
TRBJ1-1	NA	NA	TRBV10-3	CAIAGLEGSEAFF	TGTGCCATCGCGGGACTCGAAGGGAGTGAAGCTTTCTTT
TRBJ2-2	NA	NA	TRBV10-3	CAISGQGYTGELFF	TGTGCCATCAGTGGTCAGGGATACACCGGGGAGCTGTTTTTT
TRBJ1-1	NA	NA	TRBV28	CASSLDGWRDTEAFF	TGTGCCAGCAGTTTAGATGGGTGGAGGGACACTGAAGCTTTCTTT
TRBJ1-1	TRBD1	NA	TRBV2	CASRGPMGQGGTEAFF	TGTGCCAGCAGGGGACCAATGGGACAGGGAGGCACTGAAGCTTTCTTT
TRBJ1-3	TRBD1	NA	TRBV3-1/TRBV3-2	CASSQDPPGGSGNTIYF	TGTGCCAGCAGCCAAGATCCCCCAGGGGGATCTGGAAACACCATATATTTT
TRBJ1-1	NA	NA	TRBV30	CAWSPTRAAGPEAFF	TGTGCCTGGTCACCGACCCGGGCCGCGGGACCTGAAGCTTTCTTT
TRBJ2-1	TRBD1	NA	TRBV6-6	CASSGEGGQGRGEQFF	TGTGCCAGCAGTGGGGAAGGGGGACAGGGGAGAGGTGAGCAGTTCTTC
TRBJ2-1	TRBD2	once	TRBV20-1	CSASNNGGYNEQFF	TGCAGTGCTAGTAATAACGGGGGGTACAATGAGCAGTTCTTC
TRBJ2-1	TRBD2	NA	TRBV14	CASTLAGGWGEQFF	TGTGCCAGTACACTAGCGGGGGGCTGGGGCGAGCAGTTCTTC
TRBJ2-3	NA	NA	TRBV5-1	CASSLGGQRTDTQYF	TGCGCCAGCAGCTTGGGCGGACAGCGCACAGATACGCAGTATTTT
TRBJ2-1	TRBD1	NA	TRBV10-3	CAISAGTDNEQFF	TGTGCCATCAGTGCGGGGACAGACAATGAGCAGTTCTTC
TRBJ2-5	NA	NA	TRBV5-1	CASREALEGTQYF	TGCGCCAGCAGAGAGGCCCTAGAGGGAACCCAGTACTTC
TRBJ2-7	TRBD2	few	TRBV6-6	CASSSRSGGAIYEQYF	TGTGCCAGCAGTTCTCGTAGCGGGGGGGCAATATACGAGCAGTACTTC
TRBJ2-3	TRBD2	NA	TRBV15	CATSRDGGAGWADTQYF	TGTGCCACCAGCAGAGATGGAGGAGCGGGGTGGGCAGATACGCAGTATTTT
TRBJ1-4	TRBD1	NA	TRBV7-9	CASSLGQENEKLFF	TGTGCCAGCAGCTTGGGACAGGAGAATGAAAAACTGTTTTTT
TRBJ1-5	TRBD1	NA	TRBV5-5	CASSGGTGSNQPQHF	TGTGCCAGCAGCGGAGGGACAGGGAGCAATCAGCCCCAGCATTTT
TRBJ2-1	TRBD2	NA	TRBV7-2	CASSLFRPALAGLGEQFF	TGTGCCAGCAGCTTATTCCGGCCGGCACTAGCGGGTTTGGGTGAGCAGTTCTTC
TRBJ2-3	TRBD2	NA	TRBV2	CASKRSGGAADTQYF	TGTGCCAGCAAGAGGAGCGGGGGGGCCGCAGATACGCAGTATTTT
TRBJ2-3	TRBD2	NA	TRBV5-8	CASSPGTSGVTDTQYF	TGTGCCAGCAGCCCAGGGACTAGCGGGGTCACAGATACGCAGTATTTT
TRBJ2-7	NA	NA	TRBV18	CASSRNTYEQYF	TGTGCCAGCTCTCGAAACACCTACGAGCAGTACTTC
TRBJ1-2	NA	NA	TRBV11-2	CASSSLKSRVPNYGYTF	TGTGCCAGCAGTTCCCTGAAAAGCAGGGTTCCCAACTATGGCTACACCTTC
TRBJ1-1	NA	few	TRBV6-6	CASSGPTTEAFF	TGTGCCAGTAGCGGACCTACCACTGAAGCTTTCTTT
TRBJ2-1	NA	NA	TRBV5-4	CASSSGGTAPYNEQFF	TGTGCCAGCAGCTCTGGAGGTACTGCGCCCTACAATGAGCAGTTCTTC
TRBJ1-2	TRBD1	once	TRBV6-2/TRBV6-3	CASSYGTGKANYGYTF	TGTGCCAGCAGTTACGGGACAGGGAAAGCTAACTATGGCTACACCTTC
TRBJ2-3	NA	NA	TRBV7-9	CASSPGLSTDTQYF	TGTGCCAGCAGCCCTGGACTGAGCACAGATACGCAGTATTTT
TRBJ2-3	NA	NA	TRBV6-1	CASSGGRGSWSTDTQYF	TGTGCCAGCAGTGGGGGACGGGGGTCGTGGAGCACAGATACGCAGTATTTT
TRBJ1-5	NA	NA	TRBV6-5	CATQEGHPNQPQHF	TGTGCCACCCAAGAGGGACACCCTAATCAGCCCCAGCATTTT
TRBJ2-7	TRBD2	NA	TRBV5-5	CASSTSGTSGPLGEQYF	TGTGCCAGCAGTACCTCCGGGACTAGCGGGCCATTGGGGGAGCAGTACTTC
TRBJ2-2	NA	few	TRBV4-1	CASRRQSNTGELFF	TGCGCCAGCAGGAGACAGTCGAACACCGGGGAGCTGTTTTTT
TRBJ2-5	NA	NA	TRBV12-5	CASGFSPQETQYF	TGTGCTAGTGGTTTTTCCCCACAAGAGACCCAGTACTTC
TRBJ2-2	TRBD1	NA	TRBV5-4	CASSRGQGDTGELFF	TGTGCCAGCAGCCGGGGACAGGGGGACACCGGGGAGCTGTTTTTT
TRBJ2-7	NA	NA	TRBV18	CASSPNTGKGEQYF	TGTGCCAGCTCACCTAACACAGGGAAGGGCGAGCAGTACTTC
TRBJ1-5	NA	NA	TRBV5-6	CASSLAGRYSNQPQHF	TGTGCCAGCAGCTTGGCAGGCCGTTATAGCAATCAGCCCCAGCATTTT
TRBJ2-1	TRBD1	NA	TRBV28	CASNLPGGNEQFF	TGTGCCAGTAACTTACCAGGGGGCAATGAGCAGTTCTTC
TRBJ1-5	NA	NA	TRBV4-2	CASSPQGLSNQPQHF	TGTGCCAGCAGCCCACAGGGCCTGAGCAATCAGCCCCAGCATTTT
TRBJ1-5	NA	many	TRBV7-8	CASSLVPSGTQPQHF	TGTGCCAGCAGCTTAGTTCCGAGCGGGACTCAGCCCCAGCATTTT
TRBJ1-2	TRBD1	once	TRBV6-6	CASSPGDRANYGYTF	TGTGCCAGCAGCCCCGGAGACAGGGCGAACTATGGCTACACCTTC
TRBJ1-4	NA	once	TRBV5-4	CASSFSWGPNEKLFF	TGTGCCAGCAGCTTCTCCTGGGGGCCTAATGAAAAACTGTTTTTT
TRBJ1-2	TRBD1	many	TRBV7-9	CASSLGGQMHGYTF	TGTGCCAGCAGCTTGGGGGGACAGATGCATGGCTACACCTTC
TRBJ1-4	NA	NA	TRBV2	CASRDGGTTNEKLFF	TGTGCCAGCAGGGACGGGGGAACAACTAATGAAAAACTGTTTTTT
TRBJ1-4	NA	NA	TRBV11-2	CASSFNRATNEKLFF	TGTGCCAGCAGCTTTAACAGAGCAACTAATGAAAAACTGTTTTTT
TRBJ1-2	NA	NA	TRBV19	CASSQGHYGYTF	TGTGCCAGTAGTCAGGGGCACTATGGCTACACCTTC
TRBJ1-1	NA	NA	TRBV19	CASSISPGTSAEAFF	TGTGCCAGTAGTATAAGCCCAGGGACATCTGCTGAAGCTTTCTTT
TRBJ2-7	TRBD1	NA	TRBV6-2/TRBV6-3	CASSYSRRDRGLYEQYF	TGTGCCAGCAGTTACTCGCGGAGGGACAGGGGGTTGTACGAGCAGTACTTC
TRBJ2-7	NA	NA	TRBV7-2	CASAQPGGYEQYF	TGTGCCAGCGCTCAACCGGGTGGCTACGAGCAGTACTTC
TRBJ1-5	NA	NA	TRBV2	CASSEQTGDQPQHF	TGTGCCAGCAGTGAACAGACGGGGGATCAGCCCCAGCATTTT
TRBJ1-5	NA	few	TRBV5-1	CASSNRVESAQHF	TGCGCCAGCAGTAACAGGGTGGAATCAGCCCAGCATTTT
TRBJ2-1	NA	NA	TRBV19	CASTGGRELRSNEQFF	TGTGCCAGTACCGGGGGGCGGGAGCTACGTAGCAATGAGCAGTTCTTC
TRBJ2-2	TRBD2	few	TRBV6-6	CASSRLAENTGELFF	TGTGCCAGCAGTCGACTAGCGGAGAACACCGGGGAGCTGTTTTTT
TRBJ1-1	NA	NA	TRBV29-1	CSAQGFTEAFF	TGCAGCGCGCAGGGGTTCACTGAAGCTTTCTTT
TRBJ2-6	TRBD1	NA	TRBV18	CASSPPGTGVARANVLTF	TGTGCCAGCTCACCTCCCGGGACAGGGGTGGCGAGGGCCAACGTCCTGACTTTC
TRBJ2-3	NA	NA	TRBV4-1	CASSQGPFTDTQYF	TGCGCCAGCAGCCAAGGGCCTTTCACAGATACGCAGTATTTT
TRBJ1-5	TRBD1	NA	TRBV5-1	CASTLTGDSNQPQHF	TGCGCCAGCACCTTAACAGGGGATAGCAATCAGCCCCAGCATTTT
TRBJ2-5	NA	NA	TRBV6-5	CASSYTQRVSKETQYF	TGTGCCAGCAGTTACACTCAGCGGGTCTCCAAAGAGACCCAGTACTTC
TRBJ2-5	TRBD1	NA	TRBV6-1	CASSDRTGASTQYF	TGTGCCAGCAGTGATAGGACAGGGGCTTCAACCCAGTACTTC
TRBJ1-3	TRBD1	NA	TRBV5-6	CASSLGTGSSGNTIYF	TGTGCCAGCAGCTTGGGGACAGGGTCCTCTGGAAACACCATATATTTT